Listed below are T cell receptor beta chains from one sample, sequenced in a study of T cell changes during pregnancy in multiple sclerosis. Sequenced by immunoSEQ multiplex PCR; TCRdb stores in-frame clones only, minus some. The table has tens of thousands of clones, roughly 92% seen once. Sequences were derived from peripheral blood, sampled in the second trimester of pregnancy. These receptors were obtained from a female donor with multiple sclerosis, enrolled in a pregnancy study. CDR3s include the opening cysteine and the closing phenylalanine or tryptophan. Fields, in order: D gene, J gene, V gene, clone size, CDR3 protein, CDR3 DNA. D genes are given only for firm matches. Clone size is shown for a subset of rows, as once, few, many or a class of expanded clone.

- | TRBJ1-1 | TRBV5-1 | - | CASSLTPTENTEAFF | TGCGCCAGCAGCTTAACGCCCACTGAGAACACTGAAGCTTTCTTT
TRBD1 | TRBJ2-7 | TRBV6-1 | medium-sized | CASSDKTGGSYEQYF | TGTGCCAGCAGTGATAAGACAGGGGGCTCCTACGAGCAGTACTTC
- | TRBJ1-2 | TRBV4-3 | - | CASSQENYGYTF | TGCGCCAGCAGCCAGGAGAACTATGGCTACACCTTC
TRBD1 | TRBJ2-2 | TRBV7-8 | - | CASSPGDRVRGELFF | TGTGCCAGCAGCCCCGGGGACAGGGTCCGCGGGGAGCTGTTTTTT
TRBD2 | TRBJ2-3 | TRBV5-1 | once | CASSPNLSGGPTDTQYF | TGCGCCAGCAGCCCGAACCTTAGCGGGGGGCCCACAGATACGCAGTATTTT
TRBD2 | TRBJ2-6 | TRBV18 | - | CASSLEGLAGVSGANVLTF | TGTGCCAGCTCTCTTGAGGGACTAGCGGGAGTCTCTGGGGCCAACGTCCTGACTTTC
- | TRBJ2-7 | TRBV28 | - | CASSPPGGVGYEQYF | TGTGCCAGCAGTCCCCCTGGAGGGGTCGGTTACGAGCAGTACTTC
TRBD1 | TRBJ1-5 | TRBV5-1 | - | CASSLKGGWSNQPQHF | TGCGCCAGCAGCTTGAAAGGGGGCTGGAGCAATCAGCCCCAGCATTTT
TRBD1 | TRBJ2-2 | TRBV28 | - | CASSRTGRSGELFF | TGTGCCAGCAGCCGGACAGGGAGGTCCGGGGAGCTGTTTTTT
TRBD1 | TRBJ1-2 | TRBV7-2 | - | CASSSLGTGQYGYTF | TGTGCCAGCAGCTCTTTAGGGACAGGACAATATGGCTACACCTTC
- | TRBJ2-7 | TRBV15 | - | CATSRATGSTSYEQYF | TGTGCCACCAGCAGAGCGACGGGGTCCACCTCCTACGAGCAGTACTTC
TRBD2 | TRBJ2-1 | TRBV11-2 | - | CASSLAAGGGYNEQFF | TGTGCCAGCAGCTTAGCGGCTGGCGGGGGGTACAATGAGCAGTTCTTC
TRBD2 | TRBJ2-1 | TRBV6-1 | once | CASSGGLAGFQSYYNEQFF | TGTGCCAGCAGTGGGGGACTAGCGGGCTTCCAATCCTACTACAATGAGCAGTTCTTC
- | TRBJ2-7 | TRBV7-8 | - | CASSLGGLSSYEQYF | TGTGCCAGCAGCTTAGGAGGACTCTCTTCTTACGAGCAGTACTTC
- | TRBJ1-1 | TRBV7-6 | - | CASSYSTGRWAEAFF | TGTGCCAGCAGCTACTCGACAGGCCGTTGGGCTGAAGCTTTCTTT
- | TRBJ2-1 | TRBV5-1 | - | CASSHRSRDKKNEQFF | TGCGCCAGCAGCCATCGGTCCCGGGACAAAAAAAATGAGCAGTTCTTC
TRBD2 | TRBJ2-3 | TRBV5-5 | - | CASSVTIIAGGHLDTQYF | TGTGCCAGCAGCGTTACTATAATAGCGGGAGGGCATTTAGATACGCAGTATTTT
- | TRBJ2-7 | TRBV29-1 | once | CSVGGDEQYF | TGCAGCGTTGGGGGGGACGAGCAGTACTTC
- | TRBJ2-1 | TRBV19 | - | CASSSSSSYNEQFF | TGTGCCAGTAGTAGTAGCAGCTCCTACAATGAGCAGTTCTTC
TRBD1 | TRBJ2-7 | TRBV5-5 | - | CASRGTGTNAEQYF | TGTGCCAGCAGGGGGACAGGAACTAACGCCGAGCAGTACTTC
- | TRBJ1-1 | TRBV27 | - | CASSFTPNTEAFF | TGTGCCAGCAGTTTTACTCCTAACACTGAAGCTTTCTTT
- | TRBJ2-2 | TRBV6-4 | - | CASSEQGTGELFF | TGTGCCAGCAGTGAGCAGGGGACCGGGGAGCTGTTTTTT
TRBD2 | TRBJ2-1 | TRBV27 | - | CASRVRAGGPHNEQFF | TGTGCCAGCAGAGTACGAGCGGGAGGGCCACACAATGAGCAGTTCTTC
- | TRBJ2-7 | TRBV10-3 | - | CAISESAYEQYF | TGTGCCATCAGTGAGTCCGCCTACGAGCAGTACTTC
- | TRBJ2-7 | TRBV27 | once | CASASIRATYEQYF | TGTGCCAGCGCGTCGATCAGGGCTACCTACGAGCAGTACTTC
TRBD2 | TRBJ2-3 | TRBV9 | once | CASSAQMGLAGPTDTQYF | TGTGCCAGCAGCGCCCAGATGGGACTAGCGGGACCCACAGATACGCAGTATTTT
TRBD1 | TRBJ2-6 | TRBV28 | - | CASTATGRSLGANVLTF | TGTGCCAGCACGGCGACAGGGCGGTCGTTGGGGGCCAACGTCCTGACTTTC
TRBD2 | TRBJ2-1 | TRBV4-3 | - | CASSPRTSANDKSYNEQFF | TGCGCCAGCAGTCCAAGGACTAGCGCTAATGACAAGTCCTACAATGAGCAGTTCTTC
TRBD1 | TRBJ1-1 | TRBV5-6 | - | CASSFGTGTEAFF | TGTGCCAGCAGCTTCGGGACAGGCACTGAAGCTTTCTTT
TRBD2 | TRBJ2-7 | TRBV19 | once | CASSRTSGAYEQYF | TGTGCCAGTAGCCGGACTAGCGGAGCATACGAGCAGTACTTC
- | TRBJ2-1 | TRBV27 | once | CASSAGSAYYNEQFF | TGTGCCAGCAGCGCCGGGTCAGCCTACTACAATGAGCAGTTCTTC
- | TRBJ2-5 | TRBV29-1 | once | CSVAHKETQYF | TGCAGCGTGGCCCACAAAGAGACCCAGTACTTC
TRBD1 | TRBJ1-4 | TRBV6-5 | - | CASSTYTGGEKLFF | TGTGCCAGCAGCACCTACACAGGGGGTGAAAAACTGTTTTTT
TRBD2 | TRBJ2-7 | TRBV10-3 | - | CAIGGAGGNEQYF | TGTGCCATCGGAGGAGCGGGGGGAAACGAGCAGTACTTC
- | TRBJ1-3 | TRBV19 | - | CASSNQGNTIYF | TGTGCCAGTAGTAATCAAGGAAACACCATATATTTT
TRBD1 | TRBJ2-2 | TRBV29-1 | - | CSAGTGEDGELFF | TGCAGCGCTGGGACAGGGGAGGACGGGGAGCTGTTTTTT
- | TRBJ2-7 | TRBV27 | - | CASMGEEQYF | TGTGCCAGCATGGGCGAGGAGCAGTACTTC
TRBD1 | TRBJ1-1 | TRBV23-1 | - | CASSQSPPKSGIRQGITGTEAFF | TGCGCCAGCAGTCAATCGCCCCCCAAATCCGGGATAAGACAGGGGATTACAGGGACTGAAGCTTTCTTT
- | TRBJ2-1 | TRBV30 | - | CAWSQKELYNEQFF | TGTGCCTGGAGTCAAAAGGAGCTCTACAATGAGCAGTTCTTC
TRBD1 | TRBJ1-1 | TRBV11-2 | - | CASSRDRVTEAFF | TGTGCCAGCAGCCGAGACAGGGTAACTGAAGCTTTCTTT
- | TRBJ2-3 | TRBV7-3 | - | CASSLPGLTDTQYF | TGTGCCAGCAGCTTACCGGGACTTACAGATACGCAGTATTTT
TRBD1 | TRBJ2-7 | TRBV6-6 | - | CASSWDRGYEQYF | TGTGCCAGCAGTTGGGACAGGGGATACGAGCAGTACTTC
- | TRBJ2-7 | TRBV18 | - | CASSPPSGFSYEQYF | TGTGCCAGCTCACCACCGTCAGGGTTTTCCTACGAGCAGTACTTC
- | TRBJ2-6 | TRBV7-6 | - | CASSSQSSSGANVLTF | TGTGCCAGCAGTTCCCAAAGTAGCTCTGGGGCCAACGTCCTGACTTTC
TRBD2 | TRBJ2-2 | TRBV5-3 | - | CARSLELAGDSGELFF | TGTGCCAGAAGCTTGGAACTAGCGGGGGACTCCGGGGAGCTGTTTTTT
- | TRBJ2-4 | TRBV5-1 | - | CASSAGTEKNIQYF | TGCGCCAGCAGCGCGGGGACAGAGAAAAACATTCAGTACTTC
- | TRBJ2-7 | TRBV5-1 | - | CASSGGLSSYEQYF | TGCGCCAGCAGCGGGGGACTTAGCTCCTACGAGCAGTACTTC
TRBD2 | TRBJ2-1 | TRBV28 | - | CASSLAAGGIYYNEQFF | TGTGCCAGCAGTTTAGCGGCGGGAGGTATCTATTACAATGAGCAGTTCTTC
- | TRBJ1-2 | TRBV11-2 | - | CASSPRRGATYGYTF | TGTGCCAGCAGCCCCCGCAGGGGAGCTACCTATGGCTACACCTTC
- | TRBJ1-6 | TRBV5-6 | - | CASSLVGSGGPSPLHF | TGTGCCAGCAGCTTGGTAGGTTCCGGGGGTCCCTCACCCCTCCACTTT
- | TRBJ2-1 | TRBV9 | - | CASSANYNEQFF | TGTGCCAGCAGCGCCAATTACAATGAGCAGTTCTTC
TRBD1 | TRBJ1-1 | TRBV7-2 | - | CATRGQSMNTEAFF | TGTGCCACTCGGGGACAGTCCATGAACACTGAAGCTTTCTTT
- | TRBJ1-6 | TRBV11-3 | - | CASSLRDGGYSPLHF | TGTGCCAGCAGCTTGAGGGACGGGGGTTATTCACCCCTCCACTTT
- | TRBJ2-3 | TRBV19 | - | CASSPASTDTQYF | TGTGCCAGTAGCCCAGCGAGCACAGATACGCAGTATTTT
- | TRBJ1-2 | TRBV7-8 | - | CASDPREFKDGYTF | TGTGCCAGCGATCCTCGGGAGTTTAAGGATGGCTACACCTTC
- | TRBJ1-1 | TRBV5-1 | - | CASSLAPVGQDLAFF | TGCGCCAGCAGCTTGGCCCCCGTGGGGCAGGATTTGGCTTTCTTT
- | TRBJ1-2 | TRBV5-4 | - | CASSLGEGRALYGYTF | TGTGCCAGCAGCCTCGGGGAAGGGAGAGCCCTCTATGGCTACACCTTC
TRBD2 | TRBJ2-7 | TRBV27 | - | CASSLLWTSSYEQYF | TGTGCCAGCAGTTTATTGTGGACTAGCTCCTACGAGCAGTACTTC
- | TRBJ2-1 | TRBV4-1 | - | CASSQDTGYNEQFF | TGCGCCAGCAGCCAAGATACAGGATACAATGAGCAGTTCTTC
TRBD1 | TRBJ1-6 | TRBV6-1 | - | CASIVTGENSPLHF | TGTGCCAGCATTGTGACAGGGGAGAATTCACCCCTCCACTTT